This passage covers 10 T cell receptor beta chains from one sample sequenced in a study of T cells after posttransplantation cyclophosphamide. Busulfan-fludarabine conditioning, marrow transplant, and cyclophosphamide on days +3 and +4 were administered. Profiled with immunoSEQ multiplex PCR; TCRdb holds only in-frame clones, not every one. The sample holds 12,000 or so clones, and no clone turns up only once. Sequencing was performed on PBMCs, taken after allogeneic stem cell transplant with posttransplant cyclophosphamide. These receptors all come from a female patient aged 40-50 years who received an allogeneic stem cell transplant from a related donor, was CMV-positive, and had acute GVHD only. Among the T cells, some may be from the graft donor.

This clone was counted many times. The gene calls are TRBV2 and TRBJ1-4; 9 bases align to TRBD1. Unmatched junction bases numbered 6, after V lost 3 bases and J lost 7 bases. The CDR3 totals 15 residues. The germline V gene encodes CDR1 SNHLY and CDR2 FYNNEI. The CDR3, as DNA: TGTGCCAGCAGTGACGCTAGACAGGGGGTTGAAAAACTGTTTTTT. Amino acids: CASSDARQGVEKLFF. Full variable domain (remainder filled in from reference TRBV2 and TRBJ1-4): EPEVTQTPSHQVTQMGQEVILRCVPISNHLYFYWYRQILGQKVEFLVSFYNNEISEKSEIFDDQFSVERPDGSNFTLKIRSTKLEDSAMYFCASSDARQGVEKLFFGSGTQLSVL.

This clone was recorded at least ten times. The rearrangement joins TRBV5-6 to TRBJ2-5; D perhaps matches TRBD1 (5 bases). The germline CDR1 and CDR2 sequences are SGHDT and YYEEEE. The CDR3 extends over 11 amino acids. Trimming left V 0 bases short and J 9 bases short, with 6 bases between. CDR3 sequence (DNA): TGTGCCAGCAGCTTGGAGGGGTCCCAGTACTTC. As protein: CASSLEGSQYF.

In its sample, this clone was seen many times. The chain is built from TRBV5-1 and TRBJ2-1, with D maybe TRBD2 (6 bases). Trimming took off 0 bases at V and 4 bases at J, with 11 bases between the two ends. Per the germline V gene, CDR1 is SGHRS and CDR2 is YFSETQ. This CDR3 has 15 residues. CDR3 DNA: TGCGCCAGCAGCTTGGCCCCGGGAGAGTACAATGAGCAGTTCTTC. This encodes CASSLAPGEYNEQFF.

The chain uses TRBV7-2 and TRBJ2-3, with 8 bases matching TRBD2. Trimming took 0 bases from V and 4 from J; bases not matched to a gene: 6. This CDR3 is 16 amino acids long. Germline assignment: CDR1 SGHTA and CDR2 FQGNSA. Here the CDR3 reads CASSLALGLGPDTQYF. The CDR3 DNA is TGTGCCAGCAGCTTAGCGCTGGGACTAGGACCAGATACGCAGTATTTT.

This chain connects TRBV9 to TRBJ2-1, with 10 positions matching TRBD2. Germline V gene sequence: CDR1 SGDLS, CDR2 YYNGEE. Germline trimming cut 0 bases from V and 5 bases from J; bases unmatched to any gene: 8. The CDR3 loop spans 17 amino acids. In nucleotides, the CDR3 is TGTGCCAGCAGCGTAGGGACTAGCGGTTTTGGGGACAATGAGCAGTTCTTC. Translated: CASSVGTSGFGDNEQFF.

This clone has at least ten counts. The chain uses TRBV7-8 and TRBJ1-5; no reliable D call. Trimming removed 1 base at V and 5 bases at J, with 9 bases between. Germline CDR1 SGHVS, CDR2 FQNEAQ. The CDR3 runs to 14 residues. The CDR3 region is CASSLDPGYQPQHF. CDR3 coding DNA: TGTGCCAGCAGCTTAGACCCAGGTTATCAGCCCCAGCATTTT.

At least ten counts were recorded for this clone. This chain connects TRBV4-2 to TRBJ1-3; a weak D match, TRBD1 (5 bases). Trimming took 0 bases from V and 3 from J, leaving 9 bases between them. This CDR3 has 15 amino acids. From germline, CDR1 is LGHNA and CDR2 YNFKEQ. The CDR3 is CASSQEGLDGNTIYF. CDR3 bases: TGTGCCAGCAGCCAAGAGGGGCTAGATGGAAACACCATATATTTT.

This clone was seen ten or more times. The V call is TRBV6-1, the J call TRBJ2-2; a possible D gene is TRBD2 (5 bases). This CDR3 has 15 amino acids. V was cut by 7 bases and J by 5 bases, with 17 bases left in between. Germline assignment: CDR1 MNHNS and CDR2 SASEGT. CDR3 coding DNA: TGTGCCAGCAATTTTGAAGTCGGGGTTACCGGGGAGCTGTTTTTT. Its protein product is CASNFEVGVTGELFF.

This clone was recorded at least ten times. The chain employs TRBV4-2 and TRBJ2-5; D possibly corresponds to TRBD1 (6 bases). The ends were cut back, 4 bases at V and 5 bases at J, with 8 bases in the middle. Germline V CDR1 and CDR2: LGHNA, YNFKEQ. CDR3 length: 12 residues. CDR3 DNA sequence: TGTGCCAGCAGCCGGGGGCCCGAGACCCAGTACTTC. Amino acid sequence: CASSRGPETQYF.

This clone was observed at least ten times. This chain joins TRBV7-8 and TRBJ2-3; 9 nucleotides line up with TRBD2. This CDR3 has 17 residues. CDR1 is SGHVS, CDR2 FQNEAQ, per germline. Trimming at V came to 1 base and at J to 0 bases, leaving 5 bases not matched to a gene. The CDR3 DNA reads as TGTGCCAGCAGCTTAGTCGGCGGGGGGGTTAGCACAGATACGCAGTATTTT. Translation: CASSLVGGGVSTDTQYF.